The rows below give T cell receptor beta chains drawn from one sample of a study of T-cell reconstitution after alpha-beta-depleted transplantation in children. TCRdb recomputed calls from the PCR reads with MiXCR, one row per CDR3 protein. Counted here are about 240,000 distinct CDR3 sequences, about 25% occurring once; the ten biggest clones make up over 2.5%. The specimen was PBMCs, collected before TCRalphabeta/CD19-depleted stem cell transplant. The receptors here all came from a girl under 10 years old with Fanconi anemia, due to receive a stem cell transplant. CDR3s include the opening cysteine and the closing phenylalanine or tryptophan. D genes are given only for firm matches. Only part of the rows carry a size: once, few, many, or a class if the clone is expanded.

D gene | J gene | clone size | V gene | CDR3 DNA | CDR3 protein
. | TRBJ1-2 | many | TRBV20-1 | TGCAGTGCTAGAGATCCCCTGGGAAACTATGGCTACACCTTC | CSARDPLGNYGYTF
TRBD2 | TRBJ2-1 | many | TRBV4-2 | TGTGCCAGCAGCCAAGATCAACTAGCGGGGGGCTACAATGAGCAGTTCTTC | CASSQDQLAGGYNEQFF
. | TRBJ2-3 | many | TRBV12-3/TRBV12-4 | TGTGCCAGCAGTCCCTGGACGAATACAGATACGCAGTATTTT | CASSPWTNTDTQYF
TRBD1 | TRBJ2-7 | many | TRBV29-1 | TGCAGCGTTGGGGCAGGGGGTGGCTACGAGCAGTACTTC | CSVGAGGGYEQYF
. | TRBJ2-1 | many | TRBV5-6 | TGTGCCAGCAGCTTGGTGGAGAGGGAACAGTCCTACAATGAGCAGTTCTTC | CASSLVEREQSYNEQFF
TRBD1 | TRBJ1-5 | many | TRBV12-3/TRBV12-4 | TGTGCCAGCAGTCCCCGGGACAGACTACATCAGCCCCAGCATTTT | CASSPRDRLHQPQHF
TRBD2 | TRBJ2-3 | . | TRBV28 | TGTGCCAGCAGCCCCCATATTAGCGGGGATACGCAGTATTTT | CASSPHISGDTQYF
. | TRBJ2-3 | few | TRBV7-8 | TGTGCCAGCAGCTCGCAGGGTGGGACAGATACGCAGTATTTT | CASSSQGGTDTQYF
TRBD2 | TRBJ2-6 | . | TRBV25-1 | TGTGCCAGCAGGGGAGGGATAAGCTCTGGGGCCAACGTCCTGACTTTC | CASRGGISSGANVLTF
. | TRBJ2-7 | many | TRBV28 | TGTGCCAGCAGAGGGAGATCCTACGAGCAGTACTTC | CASRGRSYEQYF
. | TRBJ2-1 | once | TRBV2 | TGTGCCAGCAGTGATCCGGGAGACTCCTACAATGAGCAGTTCTTC | CASSDPGDSYNEQFF
. | TRBJ1-5 | few | TRBV20-1 | TGCAGTGCCAGGTTTGCGGGTCAGCCCCAGCATTTT | CSARFAGQPQHF
TRBD1 | TRBJ2-3 | few | TRBV7-2 | TGTGCCAGCAGCTTAAATTGGGCAGGGGGCTTAGATACGCAGTATTTT | CASSLNWAGGLDTQYF
TRBD2 | TRBJ2-7 | many | TRBV20-1 | TGCAGTGCTCAGCGACTAGCGGCATTCTCCTACGAGCAGTACTTC | CSAQRLAAFSYEQYF
TRBD1 | TRBJ1-2 | many | TRBV29-1 | TGCAGCGTCCAACAGGGGGTAGACTATGGCTACACCTTC | CSVQQGVDYGYTF
. | TRBJ2-7 | few | TRBV20-1 | TGCAGTGCTAGAGATCCCAGGAGCACCTACGAGCAGTACTTC | CSARDPRSTYEQYF
. | TRBJ1-2 | many | TRBV29-1 | TGCAGCGTTGATAGGGGTAGAGGAGGCTACACCTTC | CSVDRGRGGYTF
TRBD1 | TRBJ1-3 | . | TRBV5-1 | TGCGCCAGCAGAAACAGGGGCTCTGGAAACACCATATATTTT | CASRNRGSGNTIYF
. | TRBJ2-7 | . | TRBV7-9 | TGTGCCAGCAGCTTAAGAGGGTCCTCCTCCTACGAGCAGTACTTC | CASSLRGSSSYEQYF
. | TRBJ2-1 | many | TRBV20-1 | TGCAGTGCTACCGGGAGCTCCTACAATGAGCAGTTCTTC | CSATGSSYNEQFF
. | TRBJ1-1 | few | TRBV5-1 | TGCGCCAGCAGTCAAGACGTTATGAACACTGAAGCTTTCTTT | CASSQDVMNTEAFF
TRBD1 | TRBJ1-2 | . | TRBV29-1 | TGCAGCGTTGAAAAGAGGGACAGGGCCTATGGCTACACCTTC | CSVEKRDRAYGYTF
TRBD2 | TRBJ2-5 | . | TRBV20-1 | TGCAGTGCTGGGCCAGCGGGAGTGGGGACCCAGTACTTC | CSAGPAGVGTQYF
. | TRBJ2-2 | few | TRBV5-1 | TGCGCCAGCAGCTTGGCGCTTACACACACCGGGGAGCTGTTTTTT | CASSLALTHTGELFF
TRBD2 | TRBJ2-3 | . | TRBV29-1 | TGCAGCGTTGGTCGGGGGGCGGGAGGGCCCTCAGATACGCAGTATTTT | CSVGRGAGGPSDTQYF
. | TRBJ2-1 | few | TRBV20-1 | TGCAGTGCTAGCGGCGCCTACAATGAGCAGTTCTTC | CSASGAYNEQFF
. | TRBJ1-1 | once | TRBV20-1 | TGCAGTGCTAGAGATATAGTCAACACTGAAGCTTTCTTT | CSARDIVNTEAFF
TRBD1 | TRBJ1-1 | . | TRBV29-1 | TGCAGCGTTGATTTCAGGGGGAAGAACACTGAAGCTTTCTTT | CSVDFRGKNTEAFF
. | TRBJ2-7 | . | TRBV25-1 | TGTGCCAGCAGTCTGCCGGGACACCAAAACGAGCAGTACTTC | CASSLPGHQNEQYF
. | TRBJ2-2 | . | TRBV15 | TGTGCCACCAGCAGATTGCTGGATGGCGGGGAGCTGTTTTTT | CATSRLLDGGELFF
. | TRBJ1-2 | few | TRBV20-1 | TGCAGTGCTAGGGCCAGGGCCAACTATGGCTACACCTTC | CSARARANYGYTF
. | TRBJ2-5 | once | TRBV20-1 | TGCAGTGCTAGAGGAGTGACTAGTATACAAGAGACCCAGTACTTC | CSARGVTSIQETQYF
. | TRBJ2-1 | many | TRBV29-1 | TGCAGCGTTGAAGATCTGCGGGGTGATGAGCAGTTCTTC | CSVEDLRGDEQFF
. | TRBJ2-7 | . | TRBV4-2 | TGTGCCAGCAGCCGAGAAGGCAGAACCTACGAGCAGTACTTC | CASSREGRTYEQYF
TRBD2 | TRBJ2-3 | few | TRBV4-2 | TGTGCCAGCAGCCAAGATGTGGCTAGCGGGGAGGGAGATACGCAGTATTTT | CASSQDVASGEGDTQYF
TRBD2 | TRBJ2-3 | . | TRBV24-1 | TGTGCCACCAGTGATTTTACCCGGGAGGGCCCCACAGATACGCAGTATTTT | CATSDFTREGPTDTQYF
. | TRBJ1-2 | many | TRBV6-2/TRBV6-3 | TGTGCCAGCAGTTCCGATGACGCCCACGGGGTTTGGGACTATGGCTACACCTTC | CASSSDDAHGVWDYGYTF
. | TRBJ2-1 | few | TRBV28 | TGTGCCAGCACTCGATCGGAGGGGTTCGAGCAGTTCTTC | CASTRSEGFEQFF
TRBD2 | TRBJ2-5 | many | TRBV12-3/TRBV12-4 | TGTGCCAGCACCCTCCAGCGGGGGAACCAAGAGACCCAGTACTTC | CASTLQRGNQETQYF
. | TRBJ2-7 | many | TRBV25-1 | TGTGCCAGCAGTGAATCAGACAGGACCTACGAGCAGTACTTC | CASSESDRTYEQYF
. | TRBJ2-3 | many | TRBV20-1 | TGCAGTGCTAAGATCAGCCACACAGATACGCAGTATTTT | CSAKISHTDTQYF
. | TRBJ2-7 | many | TRBV5-1 | TGCGCCAGCAGCCTGGCTGGGGGCCTAGCCTACGAGCAGTACTTC | CASSLAGGLAYEQYF
TRBD2 | TRBJ2-1 | . | TRBV10-1 | TGCGCCAGCAGTGGGACTAGCGGGGTTTCCTCCTACAATGAGCAGTTCTTC | CASSGTSGVSSYNEQFF
TRBD1 | TRBJ2-1 | few | TRBV19 | TGTGCCAGTAGTACCTACACAGGGGGAACCTACAATGAGCAGTTCTTC | CASSTYTGGTYNEQFF
TRBD1 | TRBJ2-7 | many | TRBV12-3/TRBV12-4 | TGTGCCAGCAGACCGGGACAGGGGCGCTACGAGCAGTACTTC | CASRPGQGRYEQYF
. | TRBJ1-5 | . | TRBV29-1 | TGCAGCGTCGTACAGGGCCCTGATCAGCCCCAGCATTTT | CSVVQGPDQPQHF
TRBD1 | TRBJ1-1 | . | TRBV11-1 | TGTGCCAGCAGCTTACGGACAGGGGTAGACACTGAAGCTTTCTTT | CASSLRTGVDTEAFF
TRBD2 | TRBJ2-3 | medium-sized | TRBV3-1 | TGTGCCAGCAGCCAAGATTCCTCTAGCGGGAGGAGGACAGATACGCAGTATTTT | CASSQDSSSGRRTDTQYF
TRBD2 | TRBJ2-7 | many | TRBV30 | TGTGCCTGGAACGGCGGGGGGCCCTACGAGCAGTACTTC | CAWNGGGPYEQYF
TRBD2 | TRBJ2-7 | few | TRBV20-1 | TGCAGTGCGTCTTTAGCGGGAATCTCCTACGAGCAGTACTTC | CSASLAGISYEQYF
TRBD2 | TRBJ2-1 | . | TRBV24-1 | TGTGCCACCAGTGATTCGCCTAGCGGGAAAAACAATGAGCAGTTCTTC | CATSDSPSGKNNEQFF
TRBD1 | TRBJ1-1 | once | TRBV18 | TGTGCCAGCTCGACAGGGCGTGGCACTGAAGCTTTCTTT | CASSTGRGTEAFF
. | TRBJ2-5 | . | TRBV7-9 | TGTGCCAGCAGCCCACGATCCGGGCGGACACAAGAGACCCAGTACTTC | CASSPRSGRTQETQYF
. | TRBJ2-1 | . | TRBV18 | TGTGCCAGCTCACCACCGGCAGGTAGGAGCTCCTACAATGAGCAGTTCTTC | CASSPPAGRSSYNEQFF
TRBD1 | TRBJ1-5 | . | TRBV20-1 | TGCAGTGCTAGAGGACAGGGAGGTCAGCCCCAGCATTTT | CSARGQGGQPQHF
TRBD2 | TRBJ2-1 | many | TRBV13 | TGTGCCAGCAGCTTACTAGTAGCGGGAGGAAATGAGCAGTTCTTC | CASSLLVAGGNEQFF
TRBD2 | TRBJ2-7 | many | TRBV29-1 | TGCAGCGTCGACGGCCGGGAGGACGGGATGGAGCAGTACTTC | CSVDGREDGMEQYF
. | TRBJ2-5 | . | TRBV19 | TGTGCCAGTAGTACCGGGAGACAAGAGACCCAGTACTTC | CASSTGRQETQYF
. | TRBJ2-3 | many | TRBV12-3/TRBV12-4 | TGTGCCAGCAGTTTAGGGGGGGGGCCGAGAGATACGCAGTATTTT | CASSLGGGPRDTQYF
. | TRBJ2-1 | . | TRBV7-6 | TGTGCCAGCAGCCACCCTCCGGGAGTGGACTACAATGAGCAGTTCTTC | CASSHPPGVDYNEQFF